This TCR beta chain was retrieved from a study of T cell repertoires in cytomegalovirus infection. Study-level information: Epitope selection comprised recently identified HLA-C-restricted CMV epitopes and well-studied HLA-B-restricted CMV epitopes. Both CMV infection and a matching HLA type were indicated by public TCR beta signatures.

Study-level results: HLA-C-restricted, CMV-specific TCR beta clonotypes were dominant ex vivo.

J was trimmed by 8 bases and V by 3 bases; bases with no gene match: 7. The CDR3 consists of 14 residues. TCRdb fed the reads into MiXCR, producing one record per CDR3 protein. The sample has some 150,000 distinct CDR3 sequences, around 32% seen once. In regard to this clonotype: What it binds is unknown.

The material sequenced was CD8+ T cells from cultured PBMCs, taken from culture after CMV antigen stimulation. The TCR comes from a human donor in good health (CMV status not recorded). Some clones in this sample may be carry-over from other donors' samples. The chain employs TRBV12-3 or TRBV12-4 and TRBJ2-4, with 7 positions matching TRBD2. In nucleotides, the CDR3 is TGTGCCAGCAGTTTTTCGGGGGGAATTGACATTCAGTACTTC. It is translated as CASSFSGGIDIQYF.